Listed below are T cell receptor beta chains from one sample, sequenced in a study of OX40 agonist ivuxolimab in advanced cancers. Produced via immunoSEQ multiplex PCR; TCRdb's table is partial and in-frame only. Counted here are about 70,000 clones, approximately 90% occurring once; the ten biggest clones make up 6% to 8%. Sequenced material: CD4+ or CD8+ T cells sorted from blood, taken in a trial of the OX40 agonist ivuxolimab. The receptors stem from an adult with an advanced solid tumor such as melanoma, head and neck, liver or kidney cancer. Each CDR3 is given without its conserved first and last residue. Each record gives: V gene, clone size, J gene, CDR3 protein. Clone sizes are given selectively: once, few, many, or a class where the clone is expanded.

>TRBV10-1|once|TRBJ2-7
ASSEIGGPGNEQY
>TRBV7-9|.|TRBJ1-1
ASRGLAEAF
>TRBV7-9|.|TRBJ2-2
ASGTSGGSLAGELF
>TRBV5-1|once|TRBJ1-1
ASSFGPPPNTEAF
>TRBV30|.|TRBJ1-6
AWSGQDHLSPLH
>TRBV27|.|TRBJ2-7
ASSFFAGGYEQY
>TRBV2|.|TRBJ2-5
ASGQGAWETQY
>TRBV5-6|.|TRBJ2-7
ASSLVLSHEQY
>TRBV7-8|.|TRBJ1-1
ASSQGQGWTEAF
>TRBV5-6|.|TRBJ2-2
ASSSTGELF
>TRBV7-9|.|TRBJ2-1
ASSPTTGHEQF
>TRBV27|.|TRBJ1-4
ASSDSFPGNEKLF
>TRBV2|.|TRBJ2-7
ASSAKLESLTYEQY
>TRBV7-9|.|TRBJ1-5
ASSTDREKSQPQH
>TRBV5-1|.|TRBJ1-1
ASSLAVGTEAF
>TRBV11-2|once|TRBJ2-7
ASSLATAPVYEQY
>TRBV11-3|.|TRBJ1-1
ASSLDVWGVAF
>TRBV5-8|.|TRBJ2-3
ASSASGGWDTQY
>TRBV27|.|TRBJ2-1
ASSVRQVGEQF
>TRBV5-1|.|TRBJ2-5
ASVGELQETQY
>TRBV4-1|.|TRBJ1-5
ASSQWAVSNQPQH
>TRBV19|.|TRBJ1-1
ASSIQGANTEAF
>TRBV19|.|TRBJ1-1
ASSIWGTEAF
>TRBV6-5|.|TRBJ2-7
ASSLSIINEQY
>TRBV11-2|.|TRBJ1-5
ASSFGTGNQPQH
>TRBV2|.|TRBJ1-1
ASSEGDTEAF
>TRBV29-1|.|TRBJ1-2
SVDAGQGYT
>TRBV6-1|.|TRBJ2-7
ASSELGGQNTYEQY
>TRBV29-1|.|TRBJ2-1
SVELLGQGSNNEQF
>TRBV7-9|.|TRBJ2-1
ASSLDGPRGAYNEQF
>TRBV7-8|.|TRBJ2-7
ASSLLHDLQDSSYEQY
>TRBV11-2|.|TRBJ1-5
ASSFDLLRVGDQPQH
>TRBV10-2|.|TRBJ2-7
ASSESMTSYEQY
>TRBV4-1|.|TRBJ1-5
ASSQDKGEQPQH
>TRBV27|medium-sized|TRBJ2-1
ASSLGGSYNEQF
>TRBV7-2|.|TRBJ2-7
ASSSEGDWGNYEQY
>TRBV5-1|.|TRBJ2-7
ASRSGSHEQY
>TRBV5-4|.|TRBJ1-4
ASSLGETNEKLF
>TRBV11-3|.|TRBJ2-1
ASSSHGSAGEDLEEQF
>TRBV27|.|TRBJ1-2
ASSFDRNYGYT
>TRBV11-2|.|TRBJ1-2
ASSSGTGGNYGYT
>TRBV7-8|.|TRBJ2-3
ASSTQLAGNVDTQY
>TRBV7-9|.|TRBJ1-5
ASSLESNQPQH
>TRBV6-5|.|TRBJ2-7
ASSPWGAPDYEQY
>TRBV5-4|.|TRBJ1-3
ASSLGSPGNTIY
>TRBV7-8|.|TRBJ2-1
ASSLALAGGRYSDNEQF
>TRBV15|.|TRBJ1-1
ATSRATLMNTEAF
>TRBV5-1|.|TRBJ2-1
ASSLPGGPPYNEQF
>TRBV19|.|TRBJ1-5
ASSIDPGREDQPQH